These T cell receptor beta chains were read from a single sample in a study of T cells in tumors after PD-1 blockade. Repertoires were generated with immunoSEQ multiplex PCR, while TCRdb's copy carries only in-frame clones and drops some. The sample lists 55,000 to 65,000 clones; around three quarters were seen once. The sequencing here drew on PBMCs, taken before anti-PD-1 treatment. The source is a human donor with basal cell carcinoma. Both conserved end residues are part of each CDR3. The D gene is left open where the match is weak. Clone sizes are given selectively: once, few, many, or a class where the clone is expanded.

J gene,CDR3 length,clone size,V gene,D gene,CDR3 protein,CDR3 DNA
TRBJ1-4,17,NA,TRBV4-1,NA,CASSQRQRRATNEKLFF,TGCGCCAGCAGCCAACGGCAGCGACGAGCAACTAATGAAAAACTGTTTTTT
TRBJ2-1,16,NA,TRBV5-4,NA,CASSFSAGSSYNEQFF,TGTGCCAGCAGCTTCTCTGCGGGGAGCTCCTACAATGAGCAGTTCTTC
TRBJ2-1,16,NA,TRBV11-3,NA,CASSSFKPGHYNEQFF,TGTGCCAGCAGCTCCTTCAAACCGGGGCACTACAATGAGCAGTTCTTC
TRBJ1-1,15,NA,TRBV6-6,TRBD1,CASSYLRGLNTEAFF,TGTGCCAGCAGTTACCTCAGGGGGCTGAACACTGAAGCTTTCTTT
TRBJ1-5,14,NA,TRBV19,TRBD1,CASSIGQGNQPQHF,TGTGCCAGTAGTATAGGACAGGGGAATCAGCCCCAGCATTTT
TRBJ2-1,16,NA,TRBV30,TRBD2,CASQMKRTSGDYEQFF,TGTGCCAGCCAGATGAAAAGGACTAGCGGGGACTATGAGCAGTTCTTC
TRBJ1-2,15,NA,TRBV5-4,NA,CASSLGAGANYGYTF,TGTGCCAGCAGCTTGGGGGCAGGGGCTAACTATGGCTACACCTTC
TRBJ2-3,17,NA,TRBV4-1,NA,CASSQDSKGSSSDTQYF,TGCGCCAGCAGCCAAGATAGTAAAGGTTCGAGCTCAGATACGCAGTATTTT
TRBJ2-1,15,NA,TRBV7-6,NA,CASSLGAGGLNEQFF,TGTGCCAGCAGCTTAGGAGCAGGGGGACTGAATGAGCAGTTCTTC
TRBJ2-6,14,NA,TRBV5-1,NA,CASRRGSGANVLTF,TGCGCCAGCAGACGGGGCTCTGGGGCCAACGTCCTGACTTTC
TRBJ2-2,19,NA,TRBV7-2,NA,CASSLKTINTAKNTGELFF,TGTGCCAGCAGCTTAAAGACTATAAATACAGCCAAGAACACTGGGGAGCTGTTTTTT
TRBJ2-3,16,NA,TRBV5-4,TRBD2,CASSWSGGASLDTQYF,TGTGCCAGCAGCTGGAGCGGGGGGGCAAGTTTAGATACGCAGTATTTT
TRBJ1-1,13,few,TRBV15,TRBD1,CATTRTGRTEAFF,TGTGCCACCACCAGGACAGGGAGGACTGAAGCTTTCTTT
TRBJ2-5,15,NA,TRBV5-5,TRBD2,CASSLLAGGQETQYF,TGTGCCAGCAGCTTGCTAGCGGGGGGACAAGAGACCCAGTACTTC
TRBJ1-5,15,NA,TRBV18,TRBD1,CASSKGTAHFYPQHF,TGTGCCAGCTCCAAGGGGACAGCCCATTTTTATCCCCAGCATTTT
TRBJ2-1,14,few,TRBV27,NA,CASRGGALRNEQFF,TGTGCCAGCAGGGGCGGGGCTCTACGCAATGAGCAGTTCTTC
TRBJ1-2,14,NA,TRBV6-4,NA,CASSDSAELYGYTF,TGTGCCAGCAGTGACTCGGCAGAACTCTATGGCTACACCTTC
TRBJ1-1,13,NA,TRBV27,NA,CASSFVSRSEAFF,TGTGCCAGCAGTTTTGTCAGTCGATCTGAAGCTTTCTTT
TRBJ2-4,13,NA,TRBV30,NA,CAWAELAKNIQYF,TGTGCCTGGGCAGAACTAGCCAAAAACATTCAGTACTTC
TRBJ2-1,14,few,TRBV6-1,NA,CASSEGAENNEQFF,TGTGCCAGCAGTGAAGGGGCAGAGAACAATGAGCAGTTCTTC
TRBJ1-1,13,NA,TRBV12-3/TRBV12-4,NA,CASSLTGNTEAFF,TGTGCCAGCAGTTTAACAGGGAACACTGAAGCTTTCTTT
TRBJ2-7,13,NA,TRBV30,NA,CAWSAGSTYEQYF,TGTGCCTGGAGTGCTGGCAGTACCTACGAGCAGTACTTC
TRBJ2-2,15,NA,TRBV5-6,TRBD1,CASSPLAGGSGELFF,TGTGCCAGCAGCCCTCTGGCAGGGGGCAGCGGGGAGCTGTTTTTT
TRBJ1-1,13,NA,TRBV2,NA,CASSYRVITEAFF,TGTGCCAGCAGTTACAGGGTTATCACTGAAGCTTTCTTT
TRBJ2-2,13,NA,TRBV6-6,NA,CASSYDNLGELFF,TGTGCCAGCAGTTACGACAATCTGGGGGAGCTGTTTTTT